Following are 21 T cell receptor beta chains from one sample sequenced in a study of shared clonotypes between healthy human individuals. CD45RO-negative, CCR7-positively selected cells formed the naive CD8 fraction, excluding terminally differentiated effector memory CD45RA+ cells. Some clones are missing from TCRdb's copy, which holds only in-frame ones; the method was immunoSEQ multiplex PCR. The sample holds some 600,000 clones, approximately 96% seen once. Sequenced input: naive CD8+ T cells sorted from blood. These receptors were taken from a woman in her twenties or thirties in good health.

This clone was observed a few times. The chain combines TRBV4-1 with TRBJ2-7; 14 bases map to TRBD2. The CDR3 consists of 16 residues. V gave up 4 bases and J gave up 3 bases; unmatched junction bases: 5. Germline CDR1 reads MGHRA; CDR2 reads YSYEKL. The CDR3 reads CASSRGLAGAYYEQYF. As DNA, the CDR3 is TGCGCCAGCAGCCGGGGACTAGCGGGGGCCTACTACGAGCAGTACTTC.

The chain uses TRBV11-1 and TRBJ2-7; 9 nucleotides agree with TRBD1. With 1 base clipped from V and 3 bases from J, the junction kept 4 bases outside the gene matches. The CDR3 covers 15 residues. From germline, CDR1 is SGHAT and CDR2 FQDESV (reference sequence). The CDR3 DNA follows: TGTGCCAGCAGCTTAGAGCCGGGACAGGGCTACGAGCAGTACTTC. This gives the protein CASSLEPGQGYEQYF.

The chain has TRBV9 and TRBJ2-3, with a tentative D call TRBD2 (5 bases). Trimming removed 0 bases from V and 1 base from J, with 6 bases in between. The CDR3 runs 14 residues. CDR1 is SGDLS and CDR2 is YYNGEE in the germline V gene. The CDR3 sequence is CASSVVSGTDTQYF. CDR3 nucleotides: TGTGCCAGCAGCGTAGTTAGCGGCACAGATACGCAGTATTTT.

The rearrangement joins TRBV27 to TRBJ2-1, with no clear D. Trimming removed 3 bases from V and 9 bases from J, with 21 bases in between. Looked up from germline, CDR1 is MNHEY and CDR2 is SMNVEV (reference sequence). CDR3 length equals 16 residues. The CDR3 loop is CASSFGKGWVRTEQFF. In nucleotides, the CDR3 is TGTGCCAGCAGTTTTGGTAAGGGATGGGTTCGGACTGAGCAGTTCTTC.

The rearrangement uses TRBV13 and TRBJ1-2; D call uncertain. The germline CDR1 and CDR2 sequences are PRHDT and FYEKMQ (reference sequence). The CDR3 consists of 14 residues. The V end lost 2 bases, the J end lost 4 bases, and 11 bases lay between the germline ends. CDR3 sequence reads: CASSLFVLPYGYTF. The DNA for the CDR3 is TGTGCCAGCAGCTTATTTGTGTTACCCTATGGCTACACCTTC.

The chain couples TRBV5-1 to TRBJ2-5; 7 nucleotides line up with TRBD2. CDR3 length: 15 residues. The V gene end was trimmed by 2 bases and the J gene end by 1 base; junction bases not matched to a gene: 5. Per germline, CDR1 SGHRS and CDR2 YFSETQ. As DNA, the CDR3 is TGCGCCAGCAGCTTCCCTCCTAGCGGCCAAGAGACCCAGTACTTC. This translates into CASSFPPSGQETQYF.

This chain joins TRBV14 and TRBJ2-3, with D hard to call. V was cut by 1 base and J by 6 bases, with 14 bases left in between. Germline lookup yields CDR1 SGHDN and CDR2 FVKESK. The CDR3 has 15 amino acids. The CDR3 DNA reads TGTGCCAGCAGCCAAGTCGTAGGCCCGTCGGATACGCAGTATTTT. Translation gives CASSQVVGPSDTQYF.

The rearrangement joins TRBV28 to TRBJ2-7; 8 nucleotides align to TRBD2. CDR1 is MDHEN, CDR2 SYDVKM, per germline. The junction had 10 bases not matched to a gene; V was cut back by 7 bases and J by 5 bases. The CDR3 is 14 residues long. The CDR3 region is CASTYGGEKDEQYF. As DNA, the CDR3 is TGTGCCAGCACCTACGGGGGGGAGAAGGACGAGCAGTACTTC.

The J gene is TRBJ1-2, the V gene TRBV28; possible D gene TRBD1, 6 bases. V shed 6 bases and J shed 4 bases, with 15 bases lying between them. Per the germline V gene, CDR1 is MDHEN and CDR2 is SYDVKM. This CDR3 comprises 14 residues. The CDR3 here is CASRPQGRSYGYTF. The CDR3 coding sequence is TGTGCCAGCAGGCCACAGGGCCGGAGCTATGGCTACACCTTC.

The chain recombines TRBV6-1 with TRBJ1-5; D remains ambiguous. Trimming cost V 1 base and J 4 bases, with 14 bases left between them. CDR1 and CDR2 (germline): MNHNS, SASEGT. This CDR3 has 16 residues. CDR3 amino acids: CASSEEWQVKNQPQHF. As DNA, the CDR3 is TGTGCCAGCAGTGAAGAGTGGCAGGTTAAGAATCAGCCCCAGCATTTT.

The table lists this clone with a count of one. The chain carries TRBV6-1 and TRBJ1-1; D might be TRBD1 (6 bases). The CDR3 extends over 16 amino acids. Looked up from germline, CDR1 is MNHNS and CDR2 is SASEGT. Trimming stripped 1 base from V and 0 bases from J, with 12 bases between. CDR3 protein: CASSEERTVMNTEAFF. DNA for the CDR3: TGTGCCAGCAGTGAAGAAAGGACAGTTATGAACACTGAAGCTTTCTTT.

The chain recombines TRBV9 with TRBJ2-3, with 7 positions matching TRBD1. The trim removed 1 base at V and 3 bases at J, leaving 2 bases unmatched. The CDR3 loop spans 14 amino acids. Germline V gene lookup returns CDR1 SGDLS and CDR2 YYNGEE. In nucleotides, the CDR3 is TGTGCCAGCAGCGTAAGGGACAGAACAGATACGCAGTATTTT. It codes for CASSVRDRTDTQYF.

CDR3 sequence reads: CASSTQTGNEQYF. CDR3 coding DNA: TGTGCCAGCAGCACGCAGACAGGGAACGAGCAGTACTTC. This chain uses TRBV7-6 with TRBJ2-7, with TRBD1 matching over 7 bases. V was clipped by 5 bases and J by 5 bases; unmatched bases: 6. CDR1 is SGHVS and CDR2 is FNYEAQ in the germline V gene. This CDR3 contains 13 residues. The full variable domain, with the rest looked up from reference TRBV7-6 and TRBJ2-7, is GAGVSQSPRYKVTKRGQDVALRCDPISGHVSLYWYRQALGQGPEFLTYFNYEAQQDKSGLPNDRFSAERPEGSISTLTIQRTEQRDSAMYRCASSTQTGNEQYFGPGTRLTVT.

The chain recombines TRBV6-5 with TRBJ1-3; TRBD1 is a possible D gene (6 bases). Between the trimmed V and J ends, which lost 6 bases and 0 bases, there was a span of 9 bases. The CDR3 is 14 residues long. In germline, CDR1 is MNHEY, CDR2 SVGAGI. CDR3 sequence reads: CASRTGLSGNTIYF. The CDR3 bases are TGTGCCAGCAGGACAGGACTCTCTGGAAACACCATATATTTT.

Remarks on this clone: Additional DNA sequences in this sample encode the identical CDR3. The rearrangement uses TRBV27 and TRBJ2-7, with 8 bases that match TRBD1. CDR3 length equals 13 residues. CDR1 is MNHEY, CDR2 SMNVEV, per germline (reference sequence). Trimming took 4 bases from V and 4 from J; bases not matched to a gene: 3. CDR3 sequence reads: CASSSGTGYEQYF. DNA for the CDR3: TGTGCCAGCAGTTCAGGGACAGGTTACGAGCAGTACTTC.

This chain's CDR3 is CASSEPGGQPQHF. CDR3 DNA sequence: TGTGCCAGCAGTGAACCGGGGGGTCAGCCCCAGCATTTT. The J gene is TRBJ1-5, the V gene TRBV2, with D perhaps matching TRBD1 (5 bases). The germline V and J ends were trimmed by 2 bases and 6 bases, with 8 bases remaining between them. The CDR3 has 13 amino acids. CDR1 is SNHLY and CDR2 is FYNNEI in the germline V gene.

This rearrangement joins TRBV19 to TRBJ2-4, with D hard to call. V shed 1 base and J shed 1 base, with 14 bases lying between them. Germline V CDR1 and CDR2: LNHDA, SQIVND (reference sequence). This CDR3 spans 17 amino acids. CDR3 amino acids: CASSIVPFQLAKNIQYF. In nucleotides, the CDR3 is TGTGCCAGTAGTATAGTTCCGTTCCAGCTGGCCAAAAACATTCAGTACTTC.

This clone was seen only a few times. The sample holds other DNA sequences that translate to the same CDR3. V gene TRBV27 combines with J gene TRBJ1-1; D possibly corresponds to TRBD1 (5 bases). This CDR3 spans 13 amino acids. V was clipped by 3 bases and J by 1 base, with 6 bases between them. The germline V gene encodes CDR1 MNHEY and CDR2 SMNVEV (reference sequence). The CDR3 spells CASSLGGNTEAFF. DNA for the CDR3: TGTGCCAGCAGTTTGGGGGGGAACACTGAAGCTTTCTTT.

Here the CDR3 DNA reads TGCGCCAGCAGGGACAGGCGCACAGATACGCAGTATTTT. Protein product: CASRDRRTDTQYF. The chain links TRBV5-1 to TRBJ2-3, with TRBD1 identical over 7 bases. V trimming: 5 bases; J trimming: 1 base; junction bases outside the gene matches: 1. The germline CDR1 and CDR2 sequences are SGHRS and YFSETQ. The CDR3 loop spans 13 amino acids.

The chain recombines TRBV29-1 with TRBJ2-5; D gene unclear. Germline V lookup: CDR1 SQVTM, CDR2 ANQGSEA. The ends were cut back, 1 base at V and 0 bases at J, with 9 bases in the middle. This CDR3 contains 14 residues. Written as DNA, the CDR3 is TGCAGCGTTGAAGGATACGACAACCAAGAGACCCAGTACTTC. This sequence encodes CSVEGYDNQETQYF. The whole variable domain, filled in from reference TRBV29-1 and TRBJ2-5, reads SAVISQKPSRDICQRGTSLTIQCQVDSQVTMMFWYRQQPGQSLTLIATANQGSEATYESGFVIDKFPISRPNLTFSTLTVSNMSPEDSSIYLCSVEGYDNQETQYFGPGTRLLVL.

The genes are TRBV19 and TRBJ2-7; D gene unclear. Per the germline V gene, CDR1 is LNHDA and CDR2 is SQIVND (reference sequence). The CDR3 extends over 13 amino acids. V was clipped by 3 bases and J by 2 bases, with 8 bases between them. In DNA form, the CDR3 reads TGTGCCAGTAGTATGACGGCGACCTACGAGCAGTACTTC. Its protein is CASSMTATYEQYF.